The 2 T cell receptor beta chains below come from one sample, sequenced in a study of blood T cell repertoires in COVID-19. Produced via immunoSEQ multiplex PCR; TCRdb's table is partial and in-frame only. The sample carries a few hundred thousand clones, around nine tenths recorded once. The sequenced material came from peripheral blood. These receptors came from a human donor in a cohort sampled during active COVID-19.

In this sample, this clone turned up once. The gene calls are TRBV19 and TRBJ1-6; 9 nucleotides agree with TRBD1. V dropped 6 bases and J dropped 9; count of bases not matched to a gene: 12. CDR3 length equals 16 residues. Germline CDR1 reads LNHDA; CDR2 reads SQIVND (reference sequence). The CDR3 spells CASRTGTGPISSPLHF. For the CDR3, the DNA is TGTGCCAGTAGAACCGGGACAGGGCCTATAAGTTCACCCCTCCACTTT.

The rearrangement joins TRBV5-1 to TRBJ1-5; D is possibly TRBD1 (5 bases). Germline-derived CDR1 and CDR2 are SGHRS and YFSETQ. V dropped 4 bases and J dropped 2 bases, with 19 bases sitting between them. The CDR3 runs 17 residues. CDR3 nucleotides: TGCGCCAGCAGCCCCGGGCCGGGGGGTCCCGGCAATCAGCCCCAGCATTTT. Translation gives CASSPGPGGPGNQPQHF. The whole variable domain, filled in from reference TRBV5-1 and TRBJ1-5, reads KAGVTQTPRYLIKTRGQQVTLSCSPISGHRSVSWYQQTPGQGLQFLFEYFSETQRNKGNFPGRFSGRQFSNSRSEMNVSTLELGDSALYLCASSPGPGGPGNQPQHFGDGTRLSIL.